These T cell receptor beta chains were read from a single sample in a study of OX40 agonist ivuxolimab in advanced cancers. Sequencing used immunoSEQ multiplex PCR; TCRdb keeps in-frame clones, though not all of them. The sample records some 59,000 clones, roughly 90% being singletons. The material sequenced was CD4+ or CD8+ T cells sorted from blood, taken in a trial of the OX40 agonist ivuxolimab. These receptors originate from an adult with an advanced solid tumor such as melanoma, head and neck, liver or kidney cancer. CDR3s include the opening cysteine and the closing phenylalanine or tryptophan. A D gene is named only where the DNA matches it firmly.

cdr3_length j_call v_call d_call cdr3_aa cdr3_nt
18 TRBJ2-3 TRBV9 . CASSTQRRGAGGADTQYF TGTGCCAGCAGCACCCAACGTCGGGGGGCAGGGGGCGCAGATACGCAGTATTTT
13 TRBJ1-1 TRBV9 . CASSVASGSEAFF TGTGCCAGCAGCGTAGCTTCGGGGTCTGAAGCTTTCTTT
10 TRBJ2-7 TRBV2 . CASSAYEQYF TGTGCCAGCAGTGCCTACGAGCAGTACTTC
14 TRBJ1-2 TRBV5-1 . CASSIRSENYGYTF TGCGCCAGCTCAATCAGGAGCGAGAACTATGGCTACACCTTC
14 TRBJ1-1 TRBV4-3 . CASSQQGWSTEAFF TGCGCCAGCAGCCAACAGGGTTGGAGCACTGAAGCTTTCTTT
22 TRBJ1-2 TRBV13 TRBD1 CASSSWETGASSIDSVIYGYTF TGTGCCAGCAGCTCCTGGGAGACAGGGGCTTCTTCGATAGACAGCGTTATCTATGGCTACACCTTC
15 TRBJ2-4 TRBV28 TRBD1 CASRLPTGAENIQYF TGTGCCAGCAGATTACCGACAGGGGCTGAAAACATTCAGTACTTC
14 TRBJ2-1 TRBV27 TRBD1 CASSLLQGNNEQFF TGTGCCAGCAGTTTACTACAGGGGAACAATGAGCAGTTCTTC
16 TRBJ2-1 TRBV27 TRBD2 CASSLDGREGYNEQFF TGTGCCAGCAGCTTAGATGGGCGGGAGGGTTACAATGAGCAGTTCTTC
13 TRBJ2-7 TRBV19 . CASTIGANYEQYF TGTGCCAGTACCATCGGGGCAAACTACGAGCAGTACTTC
16 TRBJ1-3 TRBV7-9 TRBD1 CASSPTGDSSGNTIYF TGTGCCAGCAGCCCAACCGGGGACAGCTCTGGAAACACCATATATTTT
13 TRBJ2-7 TRBV7-6 . CASSLFEGDEQYF TGTGCCAGCAGCTTGTTCGAGGGCGACGAGCAGTACTTC
14 TRBJ2-1 TRBV14 TRBD2 CASSPAGAYNEQFF TGTGCCAGCAGCCCCGCGGGAGCCTACAATGAGCAGTTCTTC
12 TRBJ1-2 TRBV29-1 . CSAVDPLGGYTF TGCAGCGCAGTTGACCCTTTGGGAGGCTACACCTTC